Reported below is one T cell receptor beta chain. The CDR3 totals 15 residues. V was clipped by 4 bases and J by 7 bases, with 18 bases between them. The V gene's germline CDR1 is SGDLS and CDR2 YYNGEE. The source of the sample is a study of blood T cell repertoires in COVID-19. TCRdb keeps only in-frame clones here, not all; method: immunoSEQ multiplex PCR. The sample has approximately 140,000 clones, around 87% seen once; the top ten hold around 6.3%. The receptor was isolated from a man of 80 years or more with acute or convalescent COVID-19. The V gene is TRBV9, the J gene TRBJ2-1; D ambiguous. The sample was peripheral blood. CDR3 loop: CASSFSGLLENEQFF. The CDR3 DNA is TGTGCCAGCAGCTTCAGTGGGCTTTTGGAAAATGAGCAGTTCTTC.